This T cell receptor (beta chain) was recorded in a study of T-cell memory formation after mild COVID-19. Overall study context: Largely donor-specific sequence clusters came from two donors. Broader study findings: Those CD4+ clones that contracted were mainly in CM and EM (CD8+ ones in EMRA). Clones that got smaller from day 15 to 85 had even CD4/CD8, while clones growing later tipped toward CD4+.

Notes on this clonotype: Its specificity is unknown.

The CDR3 is 15 residues long. V was pared by 5 bases and J by 5 bases, with 18 bases between. Employing constant-segment primers, 5'RACE generated TCR alpha and TCR beta cDNA libraries bearing sample barcodes and UMIs. TCRdb passed the 5' RACE reads through MiXCR, listing each CDR3 protein once. The table includes 90,000 to 120,000 distinct CDR3 sequences, approximately 15% detected once. The chain links TRBV12-3 or TRBV12-4 to TRBJ2-5; D may be TRBD1 (6 bases). The sample was PBMCs or a T cell subset sorted from them (not recorded which). This clonotype originated in a man aged 18 to 30 who had mild COVID-19 (a few samples of this study predate the infection). Cell type and time point are not known. CDR3 region: CASSTYSNQGETQYF. The CDR3 nucleotides read TGTGCCAGCAGTACCTACTCTAACCAGGGGGAGACCCAGTACTTC.